The TCR beta chain described here comes from a study of cytomegalovirus exposure and HLA in healthy donors (dated by TCRdb to about 2017). For the study in its entirety: In an earlier analysis of fewer than 750 of the donors, about 260 Gb of sequence data and 95 million to 130 million unique TCR beta sequences from about 179 million T cells were reported. Approximately 300 gigabases of sequencing data and around 85 million unique TCR sequences made up an early release that covered about 640 HLA-typed donors. Among the approximately 420 genotyped donors, about 83% belonged to the genetic ancestry cluster associated with self-reported Caucasian donors. The study aimed to test whether signatures of past pathogen exposure could be identified by cataloging public T cell receptors. The T cell repertoires of 666 subjects were profiled by immunosequencing and related to cytomegalovirus serostatus. Along with the 666-subject first cohort, a separate validation cohort of over a hundred different subjects was used. To predict cytomegalovirus infection status, the study brought together high-throughput TCR immunosequencing, statistical association of individual TCRs with disease status, and machine learning. In a later analysis, previously published TCR beta repertoires from fewer than 750 donors were re-analyzed and high-resolution HLA genotyping was added so that TCR occurrence patterns could be studied. The later analysis used no new phenotypic data to find candidate immune exposures, relying instead on TCR beta sequences and their occurrence across donors. An earlier analysis of 587 of the donors applied high-throughput TCR beta sequencing to assess whether each TCR beta V gene segment acted as functional or pseudogenic. Donor age, sex, ethnicity and CMV serostatus were compiled alongside the repertoire data. Genome-wide SNP genotypes for about 55% of the roughly 670 donors were used in a later genetic analysis, which treated that subset as a discovery cohort. Every repertoire in the discovery cohort had been generated on one and the same sequencing platform. Both class I and class II loci were covered by HLA typing, at four-digit resolution. The number of typed donors differed by locus: 629-630 for A, B, C, DRB1 and DQB1; 522 for DQA1; 606 for DPA1; and some 470 for DPB1. Because of strong linkage in the cohort, five DR-DQ haplotypes were treated as single units for association and clustering. On average, 235,054 unique TCR beta nucleotide sequences were sequenced per donor among 350 to 400 genotyped donors of the cohort, with about 19% of those sequences being non-productive. General conclusions and limits of the study: Linkage disequilibrium might explain the correlated functional status among segregating V segments, but an unknown experimental factor could not be ruled out. It was suggested by the authors that the approach could potentially be generalized to other disease states and immunological phenotypes. The study gave a list of over 150 TCR beta chains associated with cytomegalovirus. At a false discovery rate of 0.05, a later analysis linked about 16,000 TCR beta sequences to specific HLA alleles. Only TCR beta chains were sequenced in this cohort, and the absence of alpha or paired-chain data limited detectable features. An earlier analysis of approximately 500 of the donors showed that most TCR beta V segments appeared in productive rearrangements either about 90% or about 30% of the time, which broadly matched IMGT annotations. HLA typing was unavailable for some donors at each locus, so association tests used only the typed subset. Most TCR sequences were seen in very few donors, while some public TCRs were found in many individuals. The 87-base-pair reads could not distinguish some IMGT-functional V segments, including TRBV6-2 and TRBV6-3, so those segments were excluded. A later analysis reported that several top co-occurrence clusters appeared linked to parvovirus B19, influenza, CMV and Epstein-Barr virus. When HLA alleles, especially DR and DQ, strongly co-occurred, TCR associations were difficult to assign to individual alleles. In a later analysis, TCR association rates were found to vary across HLA loci, with the most associated TCRs seen for DRB1 alleles and the fewest for HLA-C alleles. Over 15 rarely observed V segments, including chromosome 9 orphons, were excluded from the earlier analysis of a few hundred of the donors because counts were too low. Roughly uniform sequencing depth across donors was assumed in presence/absence analyses, although this assumption may not hold. According to a later analysis, most CMV-associated TCR beta chains appeared to be HLA-restricted, and the HLA associations seemed to be driven largely by CMV exposure. A few of the identified cytomegalovirus-associated TCR beta chains were confirmed in vitro to be specific for cytomegalovirus antigens. A further reported finding was that TCR beta sequences accurately predicted the HLA-A and HLA-B alleles for most subjects in the first cohort. Cytomegalovirus status was reported to be diagnosed by the classifier with high specificity and sensitivity in both the original and validation cohorts. In a later analysis, HLA-associated TCR beta chains were found to be more clonally expanded and to have lower generation probabilities than equally common non-associated chains. A cluster of highly shared sequence variants was judged likely to be a technical artifact of the sequencing pipeline. Compared with the roughly 600-donor mean, donors in an Asian-associated ancestry cluster had fewer N-insertions in productive TCRs, according to a later genetic analysis. In a later genetic analysis, a missense DCLRE1C variant was associated with V-gene and J-gene trimming of TCR beta chains, and the association was replicated in an independent cohort. The only immune exposure information available for the cohort was CMV serostatus.

The cohort consisted of 666 healthy bone marrow donors. At the time of sampling, all cohort members were nominally healthy, though unrecorded immune exposures were likely present. The donor was CMV seronegative and was included in the group of 352 seronegative cohort members. Every donor gave a peripheral blood sample, and the peripheral blood mononuclear cells from that sample were used for TCR beta sequencing. Genomic DNA was extracted from the blood cell samples with the Qiagen DNeasy Blood Extraction Kit. The V end loses 2 bases and the J end loses 14 bases, and a stretch of 20 bases separates them. CDR1 and CDR2, per the germline V gene, are SGHTA and FQGNSA. The CDR3 sequence holds 14 residues, the cysteine and phenylalanine included. Only the CDR3 part of the read is kept: 42 bases, read in frame from the first base. Notes on this clone: The clone's antigen remains unknown. One base away there is no much larger clone; base qualities are not given.

Library construction relied on the immunoSEQ multiplex PCR assay. For the multiplex PCR, a mixture combining 60 forward primers for TCR Vbeta segments and 13 reverse primers for TCR Jbeta segments was used. Amplification of the CDR3 region of rearranged TCR beta genes was performed with a multiplex PCR assay on genomic DNA. The amplified TCR beta libraries were sequenced on the Illumina HiSeq System as 87-base-pair reads. The authors' pipeline ran thus. Across the 670 or so repertoires, a later analysis counted tens of millions of unique TCR beta chains, 9 million to 14 million of which were shared by at least two donors. A nearest-neighbor algorithm error-corrected the raw reads and collapsed the reads into unique sequences, merging closely related sequences to remove PCR and sequencing errors. V, D and J gene segments were assigned by aligning CDR3 sequences to IMGT reference sequences. For a sequence to be retained, at least a six-nucleotide match to both a V gene segment and a J gene segment was required. Rearrangements were called productive when the CDR3 lacked stop codons and stayed in frame with V and J; all others were non-productive. Following IMGT convention, CDR3 was defined as the stretch from the second conserved V-encoded cysteine up to the conserved J-encoded phenylalanine. The earlier analysis of 500 to 600 of the donors excluded sequences that lacked an unambiguous match to a single V gene segment. In an earlier analysis of roughly 600 of the donors, a V segment was called functional when productive rearrangements were above 56.7%, and segregating when the standard deviation between donors exceeded 5%. A statistical classification framework was built to diagnose cytomegalovirus status from the catalog of TCR beta chain sequences. In a later analysis, V and J genes were assigned by comparing TCR nucleotide sequences against IMGT/GENE-DB human TR gene sequences. In a later analysis, CDR3 sequences and most-parsimonious VDJ recombination scenarios were assigned using the TCRdist pipeline. A later analysis defined each TCR beta chain by its CDR3 amino acid sequence plus V-gene family, and excluded reads lacking a unique V-gene family. As a way to deal with suspected cross-contamination and a sequencing artifact, a later analysis dropped 640 or so nucleotide sequences that were highly shared and had low generation probability. A later analysis calculated a clonal expansion index for each public chain from normalized within-repertoire ranks of inferred template counts. In a later analysis, generation probabilities were computed using a VDJ recombination model fitted to out-of-frame rearrangements, and the results were checked against IGoR. Hypergeometric tests were used in a later analysis to score TCR-TCR, TCR-HLA and TCR-CMV co-occurrence, with a repertoire-size bias correction applied to the TCR pairs. In a later analysis, false discovery rates were estimated by permuting HLA or CMV assignments 20 times. A later analysis grouped co-occurring TCRs with DBSCAN, adding TCRdist sequence similarity when clustering within HLA-allele-positive subsets. For co-occurrence clustering, repertoires with fewer than 30,000 or more than 120,000 public chains were excluded, along with five or six repertoires with anomalous nucleotide sharing. The immuneACCESS repertoire file appears here via TCRdb, limited to in-frame rearrangements. These files lack a portion of the clones; in checked studies, under half of the deficit traces to unresolved V genes, and the cause of the others is not known. The V and J calls and clone size were taken over from that table, and D and trimming were inferred from the DNA. The sample profile shows 150,000 to 200,000 clones; over 60% of them were found once. Together, the top ten hold 0.9% to 1.2% of the sample.

Recombination connected TRBV7-2 to TRBJ2-3; TRBD2 is possibly the D segment (5 matching bases). The sequenced material came from PBMCs. The receptor was isolated from a woman aged 35 to 49 in good health and CMV-seronegative. The nucleotide sequence is TGTGCCAGCAGCTTACGAAACAGCGTACAGCGGCTGTATTTT. It translates as CASSLRNSVQRLYF.